The clone carrying this TCR beta chain occurred a few times. Its cognate antigen is unknown. Trimming stripped 0 bases from V and 2 bases from J, with 8 bases between. Germline lookup yields CDR1 SQVTM and CDR2 ANQGSEA. This CDR3 has 14 amino acids. This record belongs to a study of blood T cells in healthy people across ages. Study-wide results and limits: Both higher diversity and more naive CD4+ cells marked long-lived donors when set against aged donors.

Together with a sample-barcoded 5' primer, a J-beta primer mix was included in a second PCR lasting 7 to 11 cycles. In TCRdb, the 5' RACE reads were re-called with MiXCR into one record per CDR3 protein. Of about 560,000 distinct CDR3 sequences in the sample, roughly a quarter were seen once. These records were also assigned to another study, of T cells of mothers and their children. From that second work: The donor cohort consisted of a few healthy Caucasian mothers and their six children.

This chain joins TRBV29-1 and TRBJ2-1; D is unresolved. The source material was blood. The origin of this receptor is a boy aged 2 to 9 in good health. The CDR3 loop reads CSVEDSPTYNEQFF. CDR3 DNA sequence: TGCAGCGTTGAAGATTCCCCCACCTACAATGAGCAGTTCTTC.